Shown below are 8 T cell receptor beta chains from a single sample sequenced in a study of blood T cells in healthy people across ages. Sample-barcoded 5' priming and a J-beta primer mix drove a second PCR of 7 to 11 cycles. MiXCR, run by TCRdb on the 5' RACE reads, gives a single entry per CDR3 protein. The sample holds 1.5 million to 2 million distinct CDR3 sequences, approximately 50% seen once. The specimen was blood. These receptors originate from a woman aged 40 to 50 in good health.

This chain links TRBV24-1 with TRBJ2-5, with D possibly matching TRBD1 (6 bases). Germline CDR1 and CDR2: KGHDR and SFDVKD. V was cut by 4 bases and J by 2 bases, with 13 bases left in between. The CDR3 extends over 15 amino acids. The CDR3 loop is CATSDQRTVQETQYF. The DNA for the CDR3 is TGTGCCACCAGTGACCAACGGACAGTTCAAGAGACCCAGTACTTC.

This clonotype was detected only once. The rearrangement uses TRBV9 and TRBJ2-7, with TRBD1 identical over 9 bases. This CDR3 comprises 16 residues. With 0 bases clipped from V and 5 bases from J, the junction kept 9 bases outside the gene matches. Germline-derived CDR1 and CDR2 are SGDLS and YYNGEE. In nucleotides, the CDR3 is TGTGCCAGCAGCGTAGAGGTTTGCCGGGACAGGGACGAGCAGTACTTC. Translated, it gives CASSVEVCRDRDEQYF.

This clonotype was detected many times. The chain employs TRBV12-3 or TRBV12-4 and TRBJ2-5, with TRBD1 matching over 7 bases. This CDR3 is built from 15 residues. Losses at the gene ends were 2 bases for V and 4 bases for J; bases not matched to a gene: 7. CDR3 DNA sequence: TGTGCCAGCAGTTTATCCCTCGGGACAGCAGAGACCCAGTACTTC. Amino acid sequence: CASSLSLGTAETQYF.

This clonotype was seen only a few times. This chain links TRBV9 with TRBJ2-1, with TRBD2 matching 10 bases. CDR1 is SGDLS, CDR2 YYNGEE, per germline. Trimming cost V 0 bases and J 8 bases; bases outside gene matches: 11. The CDR3 spans 17 residues. The CDR3 loop is CASSVGSGGALVDEQFF. CDR3 DNA sequence: TGTGCCAGCAGCGTAGGAAGCGGGGGGGCCCTTGTCGATGAGCAGTTCTTC.

V usage is TRBV5-1 and J usage is TRBJ2-5; maybe TRBD1 (6 bases). Germline-derived CDR1 and CDR2 are SGHRS and YFSETQ. V shed 2 bases and J shed 11 bases, with 31 bases lying between them. The CDR3 extends over 18 amino acids. This chain's CDR3 is CASSFLDTMTGPDNEQYF. In DNA, the CDR3 is TGCGCCAGCAGCTTCCTCGACACCATGACAGGCCCTGACAATGAGCAGTACTTC.

The V and J genes are TRBV12-3 or TRBV12-4 and TRBJ2-3; 8 bases line up with TRBD2. The CDR3 has 15 amino acids. Unmatched junction bases numbered 7, after V lost 8 bases and J lost 0 bases. CDR3 nucleotides: TGTGCCAGCGGCAACAGCGGGAGCAGCACAGATACGCAGTATTTT. Its translation: CASGNSGSSTDTQYF.

This clonotype has just one count. The rearrangement uses TRBV12-3 or TRBV12-4 and TRBJ2-5; D unclear. V was clipped by 6 bases and J by 11 bases, with 16 bases between them. The CDR3 runs to 12 residues. The CDR3 region has the DNA TGTGCCAGCAGCCAGCCCTACGCGGAGCAGTACTTC. As protein: CASSQPYAEQYF.

The chain recombines TRBV6-5 with TRBJ1-5; TRBD1 agrees at 9 bases. CDR3 length: 15 residues. The germline V gene has CDR1 MNHEY and CDR2 SVGAGI. The V gene end was trimmed by 5 bases and the J gene end by 7 bases; junction bases not matched to a gene: 9. The CDR3: CASSPPGQGRQPQHF. CDR3 bases: TGTGCCAGCAGTCCCCCGGGACAGGGAAGGCAGCCCCAGCATTTT.